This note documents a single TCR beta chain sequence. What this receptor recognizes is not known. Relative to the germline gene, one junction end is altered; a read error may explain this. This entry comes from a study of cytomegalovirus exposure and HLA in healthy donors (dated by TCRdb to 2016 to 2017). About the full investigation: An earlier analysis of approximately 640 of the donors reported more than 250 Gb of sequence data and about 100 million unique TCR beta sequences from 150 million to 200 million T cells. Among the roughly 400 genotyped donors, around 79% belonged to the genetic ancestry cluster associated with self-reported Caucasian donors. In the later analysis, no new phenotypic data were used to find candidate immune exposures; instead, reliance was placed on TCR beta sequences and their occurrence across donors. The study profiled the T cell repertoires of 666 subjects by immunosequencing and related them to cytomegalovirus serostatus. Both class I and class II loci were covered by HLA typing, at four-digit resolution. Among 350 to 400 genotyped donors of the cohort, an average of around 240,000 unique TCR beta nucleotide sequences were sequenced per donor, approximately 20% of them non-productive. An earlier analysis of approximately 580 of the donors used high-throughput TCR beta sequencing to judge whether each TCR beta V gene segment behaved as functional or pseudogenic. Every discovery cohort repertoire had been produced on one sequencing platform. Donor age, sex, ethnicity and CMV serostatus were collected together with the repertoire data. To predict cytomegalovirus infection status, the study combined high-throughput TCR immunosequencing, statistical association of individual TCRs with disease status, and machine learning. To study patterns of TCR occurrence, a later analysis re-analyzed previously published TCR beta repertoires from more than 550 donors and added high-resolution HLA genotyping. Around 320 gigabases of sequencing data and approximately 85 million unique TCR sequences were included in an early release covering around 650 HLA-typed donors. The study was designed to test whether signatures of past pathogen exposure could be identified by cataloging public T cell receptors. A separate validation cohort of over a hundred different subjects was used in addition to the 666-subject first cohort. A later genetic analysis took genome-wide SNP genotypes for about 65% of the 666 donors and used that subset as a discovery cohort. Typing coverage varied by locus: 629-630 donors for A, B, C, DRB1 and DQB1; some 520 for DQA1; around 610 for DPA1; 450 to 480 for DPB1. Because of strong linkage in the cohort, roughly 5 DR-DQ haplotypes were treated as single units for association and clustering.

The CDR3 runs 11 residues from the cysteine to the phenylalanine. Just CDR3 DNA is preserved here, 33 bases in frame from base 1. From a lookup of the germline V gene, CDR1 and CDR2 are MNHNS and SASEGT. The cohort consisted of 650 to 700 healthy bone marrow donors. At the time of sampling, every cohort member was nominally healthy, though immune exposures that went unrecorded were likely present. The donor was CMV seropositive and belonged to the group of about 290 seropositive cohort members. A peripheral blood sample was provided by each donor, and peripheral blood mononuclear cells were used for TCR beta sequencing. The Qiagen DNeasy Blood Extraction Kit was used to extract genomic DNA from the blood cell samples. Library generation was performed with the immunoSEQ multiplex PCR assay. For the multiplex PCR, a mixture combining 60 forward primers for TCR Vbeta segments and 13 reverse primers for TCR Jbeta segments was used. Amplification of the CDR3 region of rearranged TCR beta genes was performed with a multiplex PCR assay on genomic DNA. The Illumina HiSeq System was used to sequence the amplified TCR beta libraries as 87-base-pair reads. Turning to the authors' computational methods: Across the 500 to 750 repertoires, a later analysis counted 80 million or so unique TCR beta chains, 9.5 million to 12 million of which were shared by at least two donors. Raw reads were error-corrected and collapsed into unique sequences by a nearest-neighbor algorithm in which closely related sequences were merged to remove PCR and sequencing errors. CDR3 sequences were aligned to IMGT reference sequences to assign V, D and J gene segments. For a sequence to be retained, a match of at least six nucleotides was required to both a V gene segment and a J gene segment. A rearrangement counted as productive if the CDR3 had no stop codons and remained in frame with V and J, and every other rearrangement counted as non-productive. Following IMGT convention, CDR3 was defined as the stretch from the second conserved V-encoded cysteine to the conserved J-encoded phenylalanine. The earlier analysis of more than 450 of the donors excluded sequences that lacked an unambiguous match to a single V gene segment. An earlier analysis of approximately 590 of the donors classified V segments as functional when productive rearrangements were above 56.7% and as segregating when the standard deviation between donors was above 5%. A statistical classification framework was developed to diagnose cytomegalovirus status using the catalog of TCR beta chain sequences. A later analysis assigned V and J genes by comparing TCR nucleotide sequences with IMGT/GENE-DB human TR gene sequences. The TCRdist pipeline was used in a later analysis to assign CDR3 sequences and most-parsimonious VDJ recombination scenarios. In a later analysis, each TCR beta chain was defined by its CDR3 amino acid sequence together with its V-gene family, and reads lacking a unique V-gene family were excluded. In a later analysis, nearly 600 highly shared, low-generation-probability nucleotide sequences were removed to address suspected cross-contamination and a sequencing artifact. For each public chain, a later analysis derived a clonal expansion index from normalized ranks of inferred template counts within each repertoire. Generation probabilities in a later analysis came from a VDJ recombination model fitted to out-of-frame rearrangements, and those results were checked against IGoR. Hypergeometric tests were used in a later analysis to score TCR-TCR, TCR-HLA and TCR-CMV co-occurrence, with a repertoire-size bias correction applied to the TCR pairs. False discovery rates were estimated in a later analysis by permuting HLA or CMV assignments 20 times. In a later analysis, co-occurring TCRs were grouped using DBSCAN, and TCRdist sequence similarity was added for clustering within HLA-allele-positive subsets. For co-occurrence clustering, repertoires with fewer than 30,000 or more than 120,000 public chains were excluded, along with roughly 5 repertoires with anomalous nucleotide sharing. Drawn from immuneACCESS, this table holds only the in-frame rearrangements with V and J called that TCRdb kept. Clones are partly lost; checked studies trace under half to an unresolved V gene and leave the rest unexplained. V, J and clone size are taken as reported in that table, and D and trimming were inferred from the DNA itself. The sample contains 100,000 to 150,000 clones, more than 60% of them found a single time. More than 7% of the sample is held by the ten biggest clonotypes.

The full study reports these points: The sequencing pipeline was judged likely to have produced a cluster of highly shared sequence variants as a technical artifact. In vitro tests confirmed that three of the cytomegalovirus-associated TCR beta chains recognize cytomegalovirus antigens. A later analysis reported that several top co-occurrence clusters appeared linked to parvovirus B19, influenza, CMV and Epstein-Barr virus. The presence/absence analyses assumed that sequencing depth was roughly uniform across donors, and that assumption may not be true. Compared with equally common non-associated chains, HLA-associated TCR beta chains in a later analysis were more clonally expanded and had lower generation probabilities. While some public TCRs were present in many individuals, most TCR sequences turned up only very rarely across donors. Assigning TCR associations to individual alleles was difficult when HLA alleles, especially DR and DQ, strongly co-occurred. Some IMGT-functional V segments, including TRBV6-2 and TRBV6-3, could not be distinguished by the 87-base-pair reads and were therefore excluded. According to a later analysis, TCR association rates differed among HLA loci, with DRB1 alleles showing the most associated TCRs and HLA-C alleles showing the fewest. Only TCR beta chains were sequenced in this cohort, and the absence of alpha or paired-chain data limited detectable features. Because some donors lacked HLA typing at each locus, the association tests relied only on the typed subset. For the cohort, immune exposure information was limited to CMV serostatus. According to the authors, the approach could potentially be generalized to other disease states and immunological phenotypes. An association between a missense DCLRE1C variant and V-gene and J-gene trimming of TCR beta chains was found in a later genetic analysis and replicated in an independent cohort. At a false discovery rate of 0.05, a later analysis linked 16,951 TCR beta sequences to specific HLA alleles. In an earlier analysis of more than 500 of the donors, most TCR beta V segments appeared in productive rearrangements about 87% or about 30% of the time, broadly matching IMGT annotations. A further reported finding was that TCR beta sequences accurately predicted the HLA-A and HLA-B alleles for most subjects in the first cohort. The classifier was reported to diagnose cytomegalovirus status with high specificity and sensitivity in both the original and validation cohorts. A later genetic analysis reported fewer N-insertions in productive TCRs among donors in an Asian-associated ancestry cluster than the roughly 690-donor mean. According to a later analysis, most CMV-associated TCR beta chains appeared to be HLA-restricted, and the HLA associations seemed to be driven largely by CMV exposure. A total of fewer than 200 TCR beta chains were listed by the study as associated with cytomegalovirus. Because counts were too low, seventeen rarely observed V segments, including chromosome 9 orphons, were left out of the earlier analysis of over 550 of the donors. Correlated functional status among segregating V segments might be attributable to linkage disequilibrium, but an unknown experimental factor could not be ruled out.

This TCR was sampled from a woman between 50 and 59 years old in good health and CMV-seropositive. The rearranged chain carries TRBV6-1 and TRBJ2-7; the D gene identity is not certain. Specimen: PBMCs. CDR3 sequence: CASSEALLAVF. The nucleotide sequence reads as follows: TGTGCCAGCAGTGAAGCGCTTTTAGCAGTATTC.